The next 7 T cell receptor beta chains were all read from a single sample in a study of T-cell memory formation after mild COVID-19. A single record per CDR3 protein comes from TCRdb applying MiXCR to the 5' RACE reads. Of about 390,000 distinct CDR3 sequences listed, about 16% are singletons. The material sequenced was PBMCs or a T cell subset sorted from them (not recorded which). Receptor source: a man aged 18 to 30 who had mild COVID-19 (a few samples of this study predate the infection). Cell type and time point are not known.

V usage is TRBV12-3 or TRBV12-4 and J usage is TRBJ1-1; 7 positions match TRBD1. The CDR3 runs to 13 residues. The J segment lost 6 bases and the V segment lost 5 bases, leaving 6 bases of the junction unmatched. The CDR3 reads CASSLDRDSEAFF. DNA for the CDR3: TGTGCCAGCAGTCTAGACAGGGATTCTGAAGCTTTCTTT.

The chain links TRBV12-3 or TRBV12-4 to TRBJ1-5, with D unresolved. The CDR3 covers 10 residues. V was clipped by 11 bases and J by 0 bases, with 2 bases between them. The CDR3 DNA reads as TGTGCCGCTAGCAATCAGCCCCAGCATTTT. Protein product: CAASNQPQHF.

The gene calls are TRBV4-3 and TRBJ1-6; perhaps TRBD1 as D (5 bases). V lost 1 base and J lost 6, with 13 bases in between. Looked up from germline, CDR1 is LGHNA and CDR2 is YSLEER. The CDR3 consists of 16 residues. This CDR3 is CASSQALRDFNSPLHF. The CDR3, as DNA: TGCGCCAGCAGCCAAGCTCTCAGGGACTTTAATTCACCCCTCCACTTT.

This clonotype was counted ten times or more. V usage is TRBV6-5 and J usage is TRBJ2-3; 11 bases fit TRBD1. J was trimmed by 5 bases and V by 0 bases; bases with no gene match: 7. The CDR3 runs 17 residues. Per the germline V gene, CDR1 is MNHEY and CDR2 is SVGAGI. Here the CDR3 reads CASSYSFGQGALDTQYF. The CDR3 bases are TGTGCCAGCAGTTACTCGTTCGGACAGGGGGCCTTAGATACGCAGTATTTT.

This clonotype was observed a few times. In DNA form, the CDR3 reads TGTGCCAGCAGCGTAGTCGAGCGTCTCTCTGGAAACACCATATATTTT. Translation: CASSVVERLSGNTIYF. The chain joins TRBV9 to TRBJ1-3; D unclear. This CDR3 has 16 amino acids. The V gene's germline CDR1 is SGDLS and CDR2 YYNGEE. Trimming took off 0 bases at V and 0 bases at J, with 10 bases between the two ends.

This clonotype turned up a few times. The J gene is TRBJ2-1, the V gene TRBV12-3 or TRBV12-4, with D possibly matching TRBD2 (6 bases). The CDR3 is 15 residues long. V gave up 8 bases and J gave up 0 bases, with 14 bases separating them. CDR3 nucleotides: TGTGCCAGCTCCCTGGCGGGGCCCTCCTACAATGAGCAGTTCTTC. It yields the protein CASSLAGPSYNEQFF.

This rearrangement joins TRBV7-8 to TRBJ1-2; D perhaps matches TRBD1 (5 bases). The CDR3 spans 14 residues. V lost 4 bases and J 2 bases, leaving 11 bases between the germline ends. Germline-derived CDR1 and CDR2 are SGHVS and FQNEAQ. CDR3 amino acids: CASSSTGTNYGYTF. CDR3 nucleotides: TGTGCCAGCAGCTCGACCGGGACCAACTATGGCTACACCTTC.